This section outlines one T cell receptor (beta chain) sequence together with its context. This specimen belongs to a study of radiation and T cells in renal cell carcinoma. The germline V and J ends were trimmed by 4 bases and 3 bases, with 9 bases remaining between them. The CDR3 is made up of 13 amino acids. Germline V gene lookup returns CDR1 MNHNS and CDR2 SASEGT. Time point specified: blood 2 weeks post-SBRT. As for treatment: 15 Gy SBRT to primary tumor, nephrectomy 4 weeks later. Radiation-treated patients gave blood at baseline, week 2 and week 4. Measured with immunoSEQ multiplex PCR; TCRdb has only the in-frame clones, and not every one. The profile shows about 47,000 clones, more than 80% of them singletons.

The receptor was isolated from a woman in her seventies with renal cell carcinoma. Material: blood, obtained from a patient whose treatment included radiotherapy and nephrectomy. This chain links TRBV6-1 with TRBJ2-5, with D maybe TRBD2 (6 bases). CDR3 residues: CASSVGGEETQYF. In nucleotides, the CDR3 is TGTGCCAGCAGTGTCGGAGGGGAAGAGACCCAGTACTTC.